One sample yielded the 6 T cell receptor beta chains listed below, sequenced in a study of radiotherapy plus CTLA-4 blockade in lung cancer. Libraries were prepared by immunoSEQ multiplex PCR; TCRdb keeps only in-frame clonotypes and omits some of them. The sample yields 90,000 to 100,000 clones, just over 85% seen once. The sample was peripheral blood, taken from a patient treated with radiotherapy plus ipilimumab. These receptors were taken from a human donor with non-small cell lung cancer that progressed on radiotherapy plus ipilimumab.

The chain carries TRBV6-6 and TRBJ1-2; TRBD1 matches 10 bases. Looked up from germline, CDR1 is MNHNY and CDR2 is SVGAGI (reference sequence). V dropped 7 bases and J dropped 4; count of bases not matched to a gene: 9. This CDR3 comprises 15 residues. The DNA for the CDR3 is TGTGCCAGCACCACCGGACAGGGGGTTTCCTATGGCTACACCTTC. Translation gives CASTTGQGVSYGYTF.

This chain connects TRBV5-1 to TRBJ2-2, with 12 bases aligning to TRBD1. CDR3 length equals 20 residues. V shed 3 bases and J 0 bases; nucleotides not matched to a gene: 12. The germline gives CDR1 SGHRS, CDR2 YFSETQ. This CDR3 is CASSSTPGTGGAANTGELFF. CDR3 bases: TGCGCCAGCAGCTCAACCCCCGGGACAGGGGGCGCGGCGAACACCGGGGAGCTGTTTTTT.

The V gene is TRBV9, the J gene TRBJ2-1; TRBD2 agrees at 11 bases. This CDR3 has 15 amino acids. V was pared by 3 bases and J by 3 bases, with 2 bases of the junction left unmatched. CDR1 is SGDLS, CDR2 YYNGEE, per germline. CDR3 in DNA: TGTGCCAGCAGCGGGCTAGCGGGAGGCTACAATGAGCAGTTCTTC. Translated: CASSGLAGGYNEQFF.

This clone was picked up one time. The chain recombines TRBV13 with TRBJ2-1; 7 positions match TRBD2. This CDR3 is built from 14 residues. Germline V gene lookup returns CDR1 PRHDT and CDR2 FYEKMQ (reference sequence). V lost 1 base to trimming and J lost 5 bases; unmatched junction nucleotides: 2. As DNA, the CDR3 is TGTGCCAGCAGCTTAGAAGGGAGGGACAATGAGCAGTTCTTC. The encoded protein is CASSLEGRDNEQFF. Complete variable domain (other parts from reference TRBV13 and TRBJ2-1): AAGVIQSPRHLIKEKRETATLKCYPIPRHDTVYWYQQGPGQDPQFLISFYEKMQSDKGSIPDRFSAQQFSDYHSELNMSSLELGDSALYFCASSLEGRDNEQFFGPGTRLTVL.

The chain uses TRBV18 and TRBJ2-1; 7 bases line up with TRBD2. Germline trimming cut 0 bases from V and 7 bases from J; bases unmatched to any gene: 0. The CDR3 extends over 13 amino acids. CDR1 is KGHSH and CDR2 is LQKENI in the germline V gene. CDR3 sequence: CASSPPGRNEQFF. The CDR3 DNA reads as TGTGCCAGCTCACCACCCGGGAGGAATGAGCAGTTCTTC.

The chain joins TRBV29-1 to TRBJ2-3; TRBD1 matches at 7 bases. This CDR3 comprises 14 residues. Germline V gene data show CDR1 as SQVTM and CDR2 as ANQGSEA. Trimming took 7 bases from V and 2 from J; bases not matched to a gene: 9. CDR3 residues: CSGLRDSNTDTQYF. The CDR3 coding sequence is TGCAGCGGGCTCCGGGACAGCAACACAGATACGCAGTATTTT.